Listed below are T cell receptor beta chains from one sample, sequenced in a study of human T cells and chemical hapten exposure. One entry per CDR3 protein results from TCRdb running MiXCR on the RACE reads. The sample includes 300,000 to 350,000 distinct CDR3 sequences, roughly 6.9% of them seen just once. The material was whole blood, obtained in connection with sensitization to the hapten diphenylcyclopropenone (DPC). The receptors stem from a woman younger than 30 with alopecia areata. Some clones in this sample may be carry-over from other donors' samples. Both conserved end residues are part of each CDR3. A D gene is named only where the DNA matches it firmly. Not all rows give a size; the values are once, few, many and, for expanded clones, a class.

clone_size,d_call,j_call,v_call,cdr3_aa,cdr3_nt
many,TRBD1,TRBJ2-1,TRBV6-4,CASSSGQGWYNEQFF,TGTGCCAGCAGTTCCGGACAGGGCTGGTACAATGAGCAGTTCTTC
many,-,TRBJ1-1,TRBV12-3/TRBV12-4,CASRVTGTEAFF,TGTGCCAGCAGGGTAACAGGGACTGAAGCTTTCTTT
-,-,TRBJ1-4,TRBV7-2,CASSWVGATNEKLFF,TGTGCCAGCAGCTGGGTTGGGGCAACTAATGAAAAACTGTTTTTT
few,TRBD2,TRBJ2-3,TRBV4-2,CASSQDLVRASGGPDTQYF,TGTGCCAGCAGCCAAGATCTCGTTAGGGCTAGCGGGGGCCCAGATACGCAGTATTTT
many,-,TRBJ1-1,TRBV7-8,CASSLIGGNPTEAFF,TGTGCCAGCAGCTTAATCGGAGGGAATCCGACTGAAGCTTTCTTT
few,TRBD1,TRBJ1-5,TRBV12-3/TRBV12-4,CASSPPGQGISQPQHF,TGTGCCAGCAGTCCACCGGGACAGGGTATTAGTCAGCCCCAGCATTTT
many,-,TRBJ2-5,TRBV3-1,CASRLGEETQYF,TGTGCCAGCAGACTTGGGGAAGAGACCCAGTACTTC
-,-,TRBJ2-1,TRBV6-5,CASSYSGGRGNNEQFF,TGTGCCAGCAGTTACTCGGGGGGGCGCGGAAACAATGAGCAGTTCTTC
-,-,TRBJ2-1,TRBV6-2/TRBV6-3,CASSYSGPYEFF,TGTGCCAGCAGTTACTCCGGACCCTATGAGTTCTTC
-,TRBD2,TRBJ2-4,TRBV20-1,CSAPPGGQEKNIQYF,TGCAGTGCCCCCCCGGGGGGGCAGGAAAAAAACATTCAGTACTTC
-,-,TRBJ2-5,TRBV7-8,CASSLVRAPETQYF,TGTGCCAGCAGCTTAGTAAGGGCCCCAGAGACCCAGTACTTC
many,-,TRBJ1-2,TRBV28,CASSLIRSSYGYTF,TGTGCCAGCAGCCTTATCCGGTCTAGCTATGGCTACACCTTC
few,-,TRBJ1-5,TRBV27,CASSQTGGANQPQHF,TGTGCCAGCAGTCAAACGGGCGGGGCGAATCAGCCCCAGCATTTT
few,-,TRBJ1-1,TRBV6-2/TRBV6-3,CASRGLPGQNTEAFF,TGTGCCAGCAGAGGTTTGCCAGGGCAGAACACTGAAGCTTTCTTT
few,TRBD1,TRBJ1-1,TRBV12-3/TRBV12-4,CASSQTGRTEAFF,TGTGCCAGCAGCCAGACAGGGCGGACTGAAGCTTTCTTT
few,TRBD2,TRBJ2-1,TRBV6-1,CASRGGSGGIGNEQFF,TGTGCCAGCAGGGGGGGAAGCGGGGGTATCGGCAATGAGCAGTTCTTC
-,-,TRBJ1-1,TRBV6-2/TRBV6-3,CASSSNSPPGAEAFF,TGTGCCAGCAGTAGCAATTCGCCGCCCGGGGCTGAAGCTTTCTTT
many,-,TRBJ2-4,TRBV7-6,CASSPRPGTAKNIQYF,TGTGCCAGCAGCCCACGGCCGGGTACTGCCAAAAACATTCAGTACTTC
many,-,TRBJ2-5,TRBV20-1,CSARGPSQETQYF,TGCAGTGCTAGAGGACCGAGTCAAGAGACCCAGTACTTC
few,-,TRBJ2-1,TRBV6-2/TRBV6-3,CASSARGDIPWNEQFF,TGTGCCAGCAGTGCCCGAGGGGACATCCCGTGGAATGAGCAGTTCTTC
few,-,TRBJ2-5,TRBV6-5,CASSSNLRGSGETQYF,TGTGCCAGCAGTTCCAATCTCAGGGGTTCGGGAGAGACCCAGTACTTC
-,TRBD1,TRBJ1-4,TRBV10-2,CASSNRGSGEKLFF,TGCGCCAGCAGTAACAGGGGGAGTGGTGAAAAACTGTTTTTT
-,-,TRBJ2-2,TRBV12-3/TRBV12-4,CASSSLHPNTGELFF,TGTGCCAGCAGTTCCCTACACCCGAACACCGGGGAGCTGTTTTTT
few,-,TRBJ1-1,TRBV7-2,CASSWGEGTEAFF,TGTGCCAGCAGCTGGGGCGAGGGCACTGAAGCTTTCTTT
few,TRBD1,TRBJ1-4,TRBV14,CASSPPDRNEKLFF,TGTGCCAGCAGCCCTCCGGACAGGAATGAAAAACTGTTTTTT
-,TRBD2,TRBJ2-1,TRBV7-2,CASSLAVDSGGWYNEQFF,TGTGCCAGCAGCTTAGCGGTGGATAGCGGGGGGTGGTACAATGAGCAGTTCTTC
few,-,TRBJ1-1,TRBV18,CASRVDPMNTEAFF,TGTGCCAGCCGGGTGGATCCCATGAACACTGAAGCTTTCTTT
many,-,TRBJ2-6,TRBV29-1,CSVGGSSGANVLTF,TGCAGCGTTGGAGGCAGCTCTGGGGCCAACGTCCTGACTTTC
many,-,TRBJ2-3,TRBV3-1,CASRGGVSDTQYF,TGTGCCAGCAGAGGCGGGGTTTCAGATACGCAGTATTTT
-,-,TRBJ2-1,TRBV5-5,CASRKTEIVHNEQFF,TGTGCCAGCAGGAAAACAGAGATAGTACACAATGAGCAGTTCTTC
many,-,TRBJ2-5,TRBV7-9,CASSLIEGAGEETQYF,TGTGCCAGCAGCTTAATAGAGGGTGCCGGGGAGGAGACCCAGTACTTC
-,TRBD2,TRBJ2-1,TRBV10-3,CAISELAGGYNEQFF,TGTGCCATCAGTGAGTTAGCGGGGGGTTACAATGAGCAGTTCTTC
many,-,TRBJ1-4,TRBV20-1,CSARDIGALNEKLFF,TGCAGTGCTAGGGATATCGGGGCTTTAAATGAAAAACTGTTTTTT
many,TRBD1,TRBJ1-2,TRBV20-1,CSAREGQGRYGYTF,TGCAGTGCTAGAGAGGGACAGGGGAGGTATGGCTACACCTTC
-,-,TRBJ2-4,TRBV7-2,CASSLWQGENIQYF,TGTGCCAGCAGCTTATGGCAGGGAGAAAACATTCAGTACTTC
many,-,TRBJ2-5,TRBV5-1,CASSLYGFGETQYF,TGCGCCAGCAGCTTGTACGGCTTCGGCGAGACCCAGTACTTC
-,TRBD1,TRBJ2-3,TRBV12-3/TRBV12-4,CASSFGGQAPDTQYF,TGTGCCAGCAGTTTTGGTGGACAGGCCCCAGATACGCAGTATTTT
-,TRBD2,TRBJ2-2,TRBV20-1,CSASPTSGDTGELFF,TGCAGTGCTAGTCCGACTAGCGGGGACACCGGGGAGCTGTTTTTT
-,-,TRBJ2-5,TRBV3-1,CASSTTRDGERQETQYF,TGTGCCAGCAGCACCACCCGGGACGGGGAAAGACAAGAGACCCAGTACTTC
few,TRBD1,TRBJ1-1,TRBV6-2/TRBV6-3,CASERQGRLNTEAFF,TGTGCCAGCGAGAGACAGGGAAGATTGAACACTGAAGCTTTCTTT
few,-,TRBJ2-3,TRBV10-3,CAISEVRRSVYTQYF,TGTGCCATCAGTGAGGTCAGGAGGTCCGTATATACGCAGTATTTT
few,TRBD2,TRBJ2-5,TRBV5-1,CASSFRSGEETQYF,TGCGCCAGCAGCTTCCGTAGCGGGGAAGAGACCCAGTACTTC
few,-,TRBJ2-7,TRBV20-1,CSARVPTLYEQYF,TGCAGTGCTAGAGTTCCGACACTCTACGAGCAGTACTTC
few,-,TRBJ2-1,TRBV5-1,CASERVGGPSSYNEQFF,TGCGCCAGCGAACGAGTCGGGGGGCCCTCTTCCTACAATGAGCAGTTCTTC
few,TRBD1,TRBJ2-3,TRBV15,CATSSRQGALDTQYF,TGTGCCACCAGCAGTAGACAGGGGGCCTTAGATACGCAGTATTTT
many,-,TRBJ2-1,TRBV12-3/TRBV12-4,CASRPILSEQFF,TGTGCCAGCAGACCCATCCTCAGTGAGCAGTTCTTC
-,TRBD1,TRBJ1-6,TRBV5-4,CASSYRQGNNSPLHF,TGTGCCAGCAGCTATCGACAGGGTAATAATTCACCCCTCCACTTT
-,-,TRBJ1-5,TRBV28,CATRGGVNQPQHF,TGTGCCACCCGGGGAGGAGTCAATCAGCCCCAGCATTTT
few,-,TRBJ2-1,TRBV7-9,CASSLNLAGGYNEQFF,TGTGCCAGCAGTCTTAACTTAGCAGGGGGGTACAATGAGCAGTTCTTC
few,TRBD1,TRBJ2-3,TRBV19,CASSPGQGSYTDTQYF,TGTGCCAGTAGCCCAGGACAGGGATCATACACAGATACGCAGTATTTT
-,-,TRBJ1-5,TRBV12-3/TRBV12-4,CASTWGAQPQHF,TGTGCCAGCACTTGGGGGGCCCAGCCCCAGCATTTT
few,-,TRBJ2-3,TRBV18,CASSPRPVVGDTQYF,TGTGCCAGCTCACCGCGCCCTGTTGTGGGAGATACGCAGTATTTT
-,TRBD1,TRBJ1-6,TRBV4-1,CASSPGDRAASPLHF,TGCGCCAGCAGCCCGGGGGACAGGGCGGCTTCACCCCTCCACTTT